This TCR beta chain appears in the sequencing data of a study of T-cell memory formation after mild COVID-19. Study at large: Largely donor-specific TCR clusters were found. Study-level results: Cross-reactive memory apparently joined, as some responding clones appeared in pre-infection memory.

Germline trimming cut 3 bases from V and 4 bases from J; bases unmatched to any gene: 5. The CDR3 runs 13 residues. Germline-derived CDR1 and CDR2 are DFQATT and SNEGSKA (reference sequence). TCRdb re-called the 5' RACE reads with MiXCR, one entry per CDR3 protein. The repertoire holds about 290,000 distinct CDR3 sequences, with about 16% as singletons. Details on this clonotype: The antigen remains unidentified.

This chain links TRBV20-1 with TRBJ1-2; 7 bases match TRBD1. This TCR was recovered from a man aged 18 to 29 who had mild COVID-19 (a few samples of this study predate the infection). Cell type and time point are not known. The sample comprised PBMCs or a T cell subset sorted from them (not recorded which). The CDR3 sequence: CSARGQSIYGYTF. CDR3 bases: TGCAGTGCTAGGGGACAGTCTATCTATGGCTACACCTTC.